The present entry profiles one TCR beta chain with its context. The antigen is unknown. This CDR3 comprises 16 residues. The germline V gene has CDR1 KGHSH and CDR2 LQKENI. V lost 0 bases to trimming and J lost 9 bases; unmatched junction nucleotides: 8. This sample was taken from a study of identical twins. Study-wide points: Invariant MAIT and iNKT cells may have partly biased zero-insertion analyses.

MiXCR was run by TCRdb on the 5' RACE reads, yielding one entry per CDR3 protein. Counted here are 200,000 to 250,000 distinct CDR3 sequences, around 7% occurring once; the ten biggest clones make up 3.5% to 4%. The same sample was also studied in work on yellow fever vaccine responses in identical twins.

Sequencing was performed on memory (CD45RO+) T cells sorted from blood. The receptor was derived from a woman aged 18-29 years in good health. J is TRBJ2-1 and V is TRBV18, with 10 bases fitting TRBD2. CDR3: CASSPPSSGSRSEQFF. CDR3 DNA: TGTGCCAGCTCACCACCTTCTAGCGGGAGTCGGAGTGAGCAGTTCTTC.